This T cell receptor (beta chain) comes out of a study of beta chain features in type 1 diabetes. Overall study: Examination covered around 110 million sorted cells spanning all samples.

Every isolated RNA sample was fully reverse transcribed, so sequencing captured expressed TCRB transcripts. The data were produced by immunoSEQ multiplex PCR, yet TCRdb's version contains in-frame clones alone and is incomplete. The table records more than 130,000 clones, 6.9% of them present only once. V was shortened by 0 bases and J by 6 bases, with 14 bases between the two germline ends. The germline V gene encodes CDR1 SGHTA and CDR2 FQGTGA. The CDR3 runs to 15 residues. Each donor gave one heparinised blood draw averaging approximately 120 mL. Markers CD45RO/CCR7/CD25/CD127/CD95/CD27 served to sort CD4+ naive, central memory, regulatory and stem cell-like memory cells.

The source of this sequence is a woman in her 30s in good health. The sample taken for sequencing was central memory CD4+ T cells from blood. The genes are TRBV7-3 and TRBJ2-5, with D possibly matching TRBD2 (6 bases). The CDR3 protein is CASSLTPGVEKTQYF. CDR3 nucleotides: TGTGCCAGCAGCTTAACTCCGGGAGTGGAAAAGACCCAGTACTTC.